This T cell receptor (beta chain) originates from a study of cytomegalovirus exposure and HLA in healthy donors. Overall study results and limits: Three chains linked to CMV were shown in vitro to be specific for CMV antigens. There were under 200 TCR beta chains listed as cytomegalovirus-associated.

To note about this clone: Its cognate antigen is unknown.

Profiled with immunoSEQ multiplex PCR; TCRdb holds only in-frame clones, not every one. The table has some 130,000 clones, 85% to 90% seen once; the top ten hold around 6%. The CDR3 spans 13 residues. After removal of 4 bases from V and 5 bases from J, the junction contained 2 bases not matched to a gene. The germline V gene encodes CDR1 ENHRY and CDR2 SYGVKD. The clonotype was recovered from a woman under 30 in good health and CMV-seropositive. The chain combines TRBV10-3 with TRBJ1-2; TRBD1 agrees at 9 bases. Sequencing was carried out using PBMCs. The CDR3, as DNA: TGTGCCATCAGTGCGGGACAGGGTTATGGCTACACCTTC. It yields the protein CAISAGQGYGYTF.